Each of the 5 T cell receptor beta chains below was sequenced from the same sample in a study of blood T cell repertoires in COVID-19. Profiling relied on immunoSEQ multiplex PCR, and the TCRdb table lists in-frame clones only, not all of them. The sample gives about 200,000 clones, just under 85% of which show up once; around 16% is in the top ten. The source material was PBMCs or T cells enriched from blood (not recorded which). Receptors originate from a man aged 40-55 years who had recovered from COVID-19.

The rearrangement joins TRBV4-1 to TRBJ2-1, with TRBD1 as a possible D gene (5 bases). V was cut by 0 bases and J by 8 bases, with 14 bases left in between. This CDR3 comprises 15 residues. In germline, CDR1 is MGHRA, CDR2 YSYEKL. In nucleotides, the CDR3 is TGCGCCAGCAGCCAAGACATGGGGCGGCGCGATGAGCAGTTCTTC. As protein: CASSQDMGRRDEQFF.

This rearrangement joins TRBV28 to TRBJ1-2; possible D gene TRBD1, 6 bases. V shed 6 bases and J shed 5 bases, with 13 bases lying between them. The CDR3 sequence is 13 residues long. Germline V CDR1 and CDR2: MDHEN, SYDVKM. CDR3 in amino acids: CASRSGTRYGYTF. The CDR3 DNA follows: TGTGCCAGCAGGTCCGGGACACGATATGGCTACACCTTC.

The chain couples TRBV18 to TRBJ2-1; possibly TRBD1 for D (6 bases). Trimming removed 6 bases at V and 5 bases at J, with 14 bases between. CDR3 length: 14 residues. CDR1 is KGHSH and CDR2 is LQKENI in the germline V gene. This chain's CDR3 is CASSPLDRNNEQFF. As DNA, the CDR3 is TGTGCCAGCTCCCCCTTGGACAGAAACAATGAGCAGTTCTTC.

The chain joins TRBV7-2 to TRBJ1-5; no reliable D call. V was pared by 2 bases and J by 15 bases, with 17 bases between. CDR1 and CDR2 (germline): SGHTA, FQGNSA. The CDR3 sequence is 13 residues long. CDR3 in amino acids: CASSLNRGSYWHF. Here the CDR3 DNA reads TGTGCCAGCAGCTTAAATCGCGGCAGCTACTGGCATTTT.

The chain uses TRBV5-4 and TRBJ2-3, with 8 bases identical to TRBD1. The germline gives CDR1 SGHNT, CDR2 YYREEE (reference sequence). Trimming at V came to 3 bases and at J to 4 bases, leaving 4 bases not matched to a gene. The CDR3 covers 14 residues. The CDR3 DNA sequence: TGTGCCAGCAGCTCTGGACAGGGTCCAGATACGCAGTATTTT. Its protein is CASSSGQGPDTQYF.